This TCR beta chain was captured by sequencing in a study of blood T cell repertoires in COVID-19. TCRdb's copy holds only in-frame clones and misses some; the assay was immunoSEQ multiplex PCR. The top ten clones hold roughly 4.2% of a sample with around 340,000 clones, around 86% of them seen once. With V trimmed by 1 base and J by 4 bases, 5 bases remained unmatched. The CDR3 has 15 amino acids. Germline loops: CDR1 SGHAT, CDR2 FQDESV (reference sequence). V is TRBV11-1 and J is TRBJ2-5; 8 nucleotides line up with TRBD2. The sequenced material came from PBMCs or T cells enriched from blood (not recorded which). The receptor's source is a woman between 40 and 50 years old with acute COVID-19. The DNA of the CDR3 is TGTGCCAGCAGCTTAGGGCGGGGGGCCATAGAGACCCAGTACTTC. Its protein product is CASSLGRGAIETQYF.